A single sample is the source of the 19 T cell receptor beta chains below, sequenced in a study of OX40 agonist ivuxolimab in advanced cancers. The library came from the immunoSEQ multiplex PCR assay. TCRdb took over this immuneACCESS table, retaining in-frame rearrangements with V and J assigned. Such tables are incomplete; in checked studies, under half of the missing clones stem from an unresolved V gene, and the remainder is unexplained. Counted in this sample were 25,000 to 30,000 clones; 80% to 90% of them appeared once. Over 12% of the sample goes to the ten largest clones. The sequencing used CD4+ or CD8+ T cells sorted from blood, collected in a trial of the OX40 agonist ivuxolimab. These receptors all stem from an adult with an advanced solid tumor such as melanoma, head and neck, liver or kidney cancer.

This clone is a singleton in its sample. The V gene is TRBV7-6, the J gene TRBJ2-3; D unresolved. V was clipped by 3 bases and J by 0 bases, with 7 bases between them. CDR3 size: 14 residues. Germline V CDR1 and CDR2: SGHVS, FNYEAQ. CDR3 loop: CASSLTSSTDTQYF. CDR3 in DNA: TGTGCCAGCAGCTTGACTTCTAGCACAGATACGCAGTATTTT.

This clone was picked up one time. The rearrangement uses TRBV7-2 and TRBJ2-5; D could derive from TRBD1 or TRBD2 (5 bases each). This CDR3 has 16 amino acids. Germline V gene data show CDR1 as SGHTA and CDR2 as FQGNSA. V was pared by 5 bases and J by 1 base, with 17 bases between. The CDR3 protein is CASSPRRDGAQETQYF. The CDR3 nucleotides are TGTGCCAGCAGCCCCCGCCGGGACGGAGCCCAAGAGACCCAGTACTTC.

The rearrangement uses TRBV27 and TRBJ2-3; 8 bases agree with TRBD2. Per germline, CDR1 MNHEY and CDR2 SMNVEV (reference sequence). This CDR3 comprises 20 residues. Losses at the gene ends were 2 bases for V and 6 bases for J; bases not matched to a gene: 22. CDR3 nucleotides: TGTGCCAGCAGTTTACAAGCGGGGGAGGAAATGGTATTTAGCGGGGATACGCAGTATTTT. Its translation: CASSLQAGEEMVFSGDTQYF.

This chain links TRBV29-1 with TRBJ1-1; 7 nucleotides agree with TRBD1. This CDR3 contains 14 residues. The V gene's germline CDR1 is SQVTM and CDR2 ANQGSEA. Trimming removed 8 bases from V and 6 bases from J; junction bases left unmatched: 15. The CDR3, as DNA: TGCAGCTTTGGACAGGACCTAAGGGACGCTGAAGCTTTCTTT. As protein: CSFGQDLRDAEAFF.

The genes are TRBV7-2 and TRBJ2-7; 14 bases align to TRBD2. Germline loops: CDR1 SGHTA, CDR2 FQGNSA. V lost 7 bases to trimming and J lost 2 bases; unmatched junction nucleotides: 4. CDR3 length equals 15 residues. The CDR3 DNA is TGTGCCAGCAACCGGGGACTAGCGGGGGCCTACGAGCAGTACTTC. It yields the protein CASNRGLAGAYEQYF.

V usage is TRBV28 and J usage is TRBJ2-3; the D is unclear. CDR1 is MDHEN and CDR2 is SYDVKM in the germline V gene. The length of the CDR3 is 12 residues. The germline V and J ends were trimmed by 2 bases and 7 bases, with 7 bases remaining between them. The CDR3, as DNA: TGTGCCAGCAGTTTAGGTGGGCATACGCAGTATTTT. Translation gives CASSLGGHTQYF.

This rearrangement joins TRBV19 to TRBJ1-5, with 7 nucleotides matching TRBD1. CDR1 is LNHDA, CDR2 SQIVND, per germline (reference sequence). J lost 1 base, V lost 2 bases, and 11 bases had no gene match. This CDR3 region has 18 residues. CDR3: CASSISSYGRGSNQPQHF. The DNA of the CDR3 is TGTGCCAGTAGTATATCGTCCTACGGCAGGGGGAGCAATCAGCCCCAGCATTTT.

This clone showed up just a few times. The chain couples TRBV4-2 to TRBJ1-1, with D unresolved. The CDR3 is 16 residues long. The germline CDR1 and CDR2 sequences are LGHNA and YNFKEQ. V was cut by 0 bases and J by 0 bases, with 11 bases left in between. DNA of the CDR3: TGTGCCAGCAGCCAAGAGGGAGGACGGCTGAACACTGAAGCTTTCTTT. Its protein is CASSQEGGRLNTEAFF.

The V gene is TRBV13, the J gene TRBJ1-2; D gene ambiguous. The CDR3 is 14 amino acids. Trimming removed 6 bases at V and 6 bases at J, with 17 bases between. Germline assignment: CDR1 PRHDT and CDR2 FYEKMQ (reference sequence). CDR3 in DNA: TGTGCCAGCAGTGACTTCCTAGGAGGTGATGGCTACACCTTC. Encoded protein: CASSDFLGGDGYTF.

V is TRBV7-8 and J is TRBJ1-1, with D maybe TRBD1 (5 bases). The CDR3 is 14 amino acids. Trimming stripped 2 bases from V and 6 bases from J, with 13 bases between. Germline-derived CDR1 and CDR2 are SGHVS and FQNEAQ. CDR3 residues: CASSLRGREPEAFF. The CDR3 DNA reads as TGTGCCAGCAGCTTAAGGGGCAGGGAACCTGAAGCTTTCTTT. Complete variable domain (other parts from reference TRBV7-8 and TRBJ1-1): GAGVSQSPRYKVAKRGQDVALRCDPISGHVSLFWYQQALGQGPEFLTYFQNEAQLDKSGLPSDRFFAERPEGSVSTLKIQRTQQEDSAVYLCASSLRGREPEAFFGQGTRLTVV.

The J gene is TRBJ2-7, the V gene TRBV28; D possibly corresponds to TRBD1 (5 bases). The CDR3 loop spans 14 amino acids. Trimming stripped 1 base from V and 0 bases from J, with 7 bases between. Germline V gene data show CDR1 as MDHEN and CDR2 as SYDVKM. CDR3 residues: CASSLYDSSYEQYF. CDR3 bases: TGTGCCAGCAGTTTATACGACAGCTCCTACGAGCAGTACTTC.

This clone was recorded once. The chain links TRBV5-1 to TRBJ1-1, with D unclear. The germline V gene encodes CDR1 SGHRS and CDR2 YFSETQ. Trimming cost V 0 bases and J 0 bases, with 6 bases left between them. The CDR3 runs 14 residues. The DNA of the CDR3 is TGCGCCAGCAGCTTGGACAGCCTGAACACTGAAGCTTTCTTT. This translates into CASSLDSLNTEAFF.

The genes are TRBV27 and TRBJ2-7; D may be TRBD1 (5 bases). Trimming took off 3 bases at V and 5 bases at J, with 11 bases between the two ends. Germline values: CDR1 MNHEY, CDR2 SMNVEV (reference sequence). CDR3 length equals 13 residues. The DNA for the CDR3 is TGTGCCAGCAGTTTTGGCAGGGCCAACGAGCAGTACTTC. The encoded protein is CASSFGRANEQYF.

This sequence joins TRBV5-1 and TRBJ2-1; 8 bases are shared with TRBD2. Germline assignment: CDR1 SGHRS and CDR2 YFSETQ. V dropped 0 bases and J dropped 6; count of bases not matched to a gene: 2. The CDR3 spans 14 residues. The CDR3 DNA follows: TGCGCCAGCAGCTTGGTTCTAGCGGGCAATGAGCAGTTCTTC. It translates to CASSLVLAGNEQFF.

V is TRBV7-9 and J is TRBJ2-6; D not certain. Germline V gene data show CDR1 as SEHNR and CDR2 as FQNEAQ (reference sequence). V lost 11 bases, J lost 4 bases, and 9 bases lay in between. The CDR3 has 12 amino acids. CDR3 protein: CASHKGANVLTF. The CDR3 DNA sequence: TGTGCCTCTCACAAAGGGGCCAACGTCCTGACTTTC. The whole variable domain, filled in from reference TRBV7-9 and TRBJ2-6, reads DTGVSQNPRHKITKRGQNVTFRCDPISEHNRLYWYRQTLGQGPEFLTYFQNEAQLEKSRLLSDRFSAERPKGSFSTLEIQRTEQGDSAMYLCASHKGANVLTFGAGSRLTVL.

This chain's CDR3 is CASHRGNYGYTF. The CDR3 nucleotides are TGTGCCAGCCACAGGGGTAACTATGGCTACACCTTC. The V gene is TRBV6-5, the J gene TRBJ1-2; 7 bases are shared with TRBD1. CDR1 is MNHEY and CDR2 is SVGAGI in the germline V gene. The CDR3 totals 12 residues. The ends lost 8 bases at V and 1 base at J; junction bases unmatched: 1.

The rearrangement links TRBV9 to TRBJ2-5, with D possibly matching TRBD2 (5 bases). The J call may be mistaken, given a closer DNA end match to TRBJ2-7. Germline CDR1 SGDLS, CDR2 YYNGEE. The CDR3 runs 13 residues. CDR3 amino acids: CASSVAEEYEQYF. CDR3 nucleotides: TGTGCCAGCAGCGTAGCGGAGGAATACGAGCAGTACTTC.

The chain links TRBV11-2 to TRBJ2-7, with 9 positions matching TRBD1. V lost 5 bases and J lost 1; bases outside the gene matches: 9. The germline gives CDR1 SGHAT, CDR2 FQNNGV. The CDR3 sequence is 16 residues long. CDR3 sequence reads: CASSTGWTGVSYEQYF. The DNA for the CDR3 is TGTGCCAGCAGCACGGGGTGGACAGGGGTATCCTACGAGCAGTACTTC. The whole variable domain, filled in from reference TRBV11-2 and TRBJ2-7, reads EAGVAQSPRYKIIEKRQSVAFWCNPISGHATLYWYQQILGQGPKLLIQFQNNGVVDDSQLPKDRFSAERLKGVDSTLKIQPAKLEDSAVYLCASSTGWTGVSYEQYFGPGTRLTVT.

The chain carries TRBV7-9 and TRBJ1-1; no clear D. With 2 bases removed from V and 1 base from J, the gap between germline ends came to 5 bases. The CDR3 is made up of 13 amino acids. Germline CDR1 and CDR2: SEHNR and FQNEAQ (reference sequence). This CDR3 is CASSLPGNTEAFF. The DNA for the CDR3 is TGTGCCAGCAGCTTACCAGGGAACACTGAAGCTTTCTTT.